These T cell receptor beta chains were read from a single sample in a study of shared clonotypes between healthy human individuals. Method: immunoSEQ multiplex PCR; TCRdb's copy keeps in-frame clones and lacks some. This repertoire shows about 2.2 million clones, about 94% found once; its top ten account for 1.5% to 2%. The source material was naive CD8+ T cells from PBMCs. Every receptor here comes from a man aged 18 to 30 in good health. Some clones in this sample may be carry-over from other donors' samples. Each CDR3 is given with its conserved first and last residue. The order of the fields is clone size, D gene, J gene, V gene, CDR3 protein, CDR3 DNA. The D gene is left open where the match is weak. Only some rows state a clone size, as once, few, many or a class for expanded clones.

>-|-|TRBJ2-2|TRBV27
CASSLTVGRELFF
TGTGCCAGCAGTTTAACGGTTGGAAGGGAGCTGTTTTTT
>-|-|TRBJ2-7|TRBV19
CASSYQSRSYEQYF
TGTGCCAGTAGCTATCAGAGTCGATCCTACGAGCAGTACTTC
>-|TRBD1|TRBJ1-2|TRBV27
CASSFQGQGANYGYTF
TGTGCCAGCAGTTTCCAGGGACAGGGGGCTAACTATGGCTACACCTTC
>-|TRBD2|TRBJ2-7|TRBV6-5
CASSYSLAGISYEQYF
TGTGCCAGCAGTTACTCTTTAGCGGGCATATCCTACGAGCAGTACTTC
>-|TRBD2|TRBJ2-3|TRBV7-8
CASSLEAGGRTDTQYF
TGTGCCAGCAGCTTAGAAGCGGGAGGGAGGACAGATACGCAGTATTTT
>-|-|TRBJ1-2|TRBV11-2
CASSLAGSGYTF
TGTGCCAGCAGCTTAGCAGGGAGTGGCTACACCTTC
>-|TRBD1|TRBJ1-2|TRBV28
CASSRPLDRVGTF
TGTGCCAGCAGCCGCCCGCTAGACAGGGTGGGCACTTTC
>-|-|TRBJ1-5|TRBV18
CASSPGTGTQPQHF
TGTGCCAGCTCGCCAGGAACAGGGACTCAGCCCCAGCATTTT
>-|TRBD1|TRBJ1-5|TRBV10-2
CATWDSYSNQPQHF
TGCGCCACCTGGGACAGCTATAGCAATCAGCCCCAGCATTTT
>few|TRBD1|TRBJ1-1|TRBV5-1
CASSPGRDRGNAEAFF
TGCGCCAGCAGCCCCGGCCGGGACAGGGGAAACGCTGAAGCTTTCTTT
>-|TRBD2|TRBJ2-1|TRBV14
CASSQEGLAGEWNEQFF
TGTGCCAGCAGCCAAGAAGGACTAGCGGGAGAGTGGAATGAGCAGTTCTTC
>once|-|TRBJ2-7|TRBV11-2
CASSLGQVGLSYEQYF
TGTGCCAGCAGCTTAGGTCAGGTGGGTCTTTCCTACGAGCAGTACTTC
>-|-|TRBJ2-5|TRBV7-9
CASSLGPRQETQYF
TGTGCCAGCAGCTTAGGTCCTAGACAAGAGACCCAGTACTTC
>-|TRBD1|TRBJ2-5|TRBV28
CASSLSRTGSETQYF
TGTGCCAGCAGTTTATCCCGGACAGGGTCAGAGACCCAGTACTTC
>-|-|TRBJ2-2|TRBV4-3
CASSQDWRDGESNTGELFF
TGCGCCAGCAGCCAAGATTGGAGGGACGGGGAATCGAACACCGGGGAGCTGTTTTTT
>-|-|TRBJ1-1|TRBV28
CASSHVWGNTEAFF
TGTGCCAGCAGTCACGTATGGGGGAACACTGAAGCTTTCTTT
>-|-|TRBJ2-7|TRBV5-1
CASSSTYPGTFSYEQYF
TGCGCCAGCAGCTCAACCTACCCCGGGACATTCTCCTACGAGCAGTACTTC